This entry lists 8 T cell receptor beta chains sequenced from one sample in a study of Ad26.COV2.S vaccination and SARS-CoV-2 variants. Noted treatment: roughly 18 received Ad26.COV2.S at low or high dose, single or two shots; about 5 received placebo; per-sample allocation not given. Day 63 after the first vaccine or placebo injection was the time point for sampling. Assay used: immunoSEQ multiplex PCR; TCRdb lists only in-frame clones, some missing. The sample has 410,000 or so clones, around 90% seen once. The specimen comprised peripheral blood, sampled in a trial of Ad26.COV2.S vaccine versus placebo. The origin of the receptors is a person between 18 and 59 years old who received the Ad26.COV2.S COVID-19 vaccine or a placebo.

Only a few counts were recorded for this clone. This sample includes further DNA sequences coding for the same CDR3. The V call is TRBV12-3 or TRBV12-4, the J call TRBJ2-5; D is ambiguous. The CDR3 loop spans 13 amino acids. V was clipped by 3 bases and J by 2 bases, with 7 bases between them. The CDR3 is CASSFGGQETQYF. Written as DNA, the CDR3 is TGTGCCAGCAGTTTCGGTGGGCAAGAGACCCAGTACTTC.

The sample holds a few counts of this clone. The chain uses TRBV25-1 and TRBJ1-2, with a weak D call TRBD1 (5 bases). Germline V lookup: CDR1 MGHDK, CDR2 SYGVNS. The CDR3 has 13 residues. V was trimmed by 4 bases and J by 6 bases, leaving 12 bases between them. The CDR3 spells CASSGLYRNGYTF. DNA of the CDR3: TGTGCCAGCAGTGGCCTCTACAGGAATGGCTACACCTTC.

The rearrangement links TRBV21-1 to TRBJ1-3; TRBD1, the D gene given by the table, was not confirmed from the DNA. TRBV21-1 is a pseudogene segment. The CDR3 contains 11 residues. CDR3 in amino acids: CASGLGNTIYF. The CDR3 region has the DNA TGTGCCAGCGGCCTTGGAAACACCATATATTTT.

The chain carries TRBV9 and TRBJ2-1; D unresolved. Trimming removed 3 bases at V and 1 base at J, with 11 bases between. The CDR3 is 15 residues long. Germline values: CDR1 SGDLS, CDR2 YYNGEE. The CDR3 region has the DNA TGTGCCAGCAGCGGAGTATCAGATTCCTACAATGAGCAGTTCTTC. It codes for CASSGVSDSYNEQFF.

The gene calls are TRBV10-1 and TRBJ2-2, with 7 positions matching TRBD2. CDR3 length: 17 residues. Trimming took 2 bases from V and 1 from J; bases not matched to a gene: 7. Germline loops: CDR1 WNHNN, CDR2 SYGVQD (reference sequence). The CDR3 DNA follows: TGCGCCAGCAGTGAGACCCGACTAGCAGAGAACACCGGGGAGCTGTTTTTT. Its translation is CASSETRLAENTGELFF.

The CDR3 DNA reads TGTGCCAGCAGTTTGCTAGCGGGAGGAAACTACGAGCAGTACTTC. It specifies CASSLLAGGNYEQYF. The chain combines TRBV27 with TRBJ2-7, with 11 positions matching TRBD2. The CDR3 runs 15 residues. The trim removed 3 bases at V and 3 bases at J, leaving 4 bases unmatched. Germline V gene data show CDR1 as MNHEY and CDR2 as SMNVEV (reference sequence).

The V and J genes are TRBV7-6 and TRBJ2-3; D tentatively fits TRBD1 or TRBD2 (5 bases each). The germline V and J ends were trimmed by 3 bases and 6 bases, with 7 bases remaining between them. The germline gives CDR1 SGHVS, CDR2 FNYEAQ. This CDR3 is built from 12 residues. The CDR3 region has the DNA TGTGCCAGCAGCTTCGGGGCCGATACGCAGTATTTT. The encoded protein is CASSFGADTQYF.

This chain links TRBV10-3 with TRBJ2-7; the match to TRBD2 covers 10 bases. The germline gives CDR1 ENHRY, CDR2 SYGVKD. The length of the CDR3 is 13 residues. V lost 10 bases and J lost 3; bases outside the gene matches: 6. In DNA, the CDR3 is TGTGCCACCGGGACTAGCGAGAACTACGAGCAGTACTTC. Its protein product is CATGTSENYEQYF.